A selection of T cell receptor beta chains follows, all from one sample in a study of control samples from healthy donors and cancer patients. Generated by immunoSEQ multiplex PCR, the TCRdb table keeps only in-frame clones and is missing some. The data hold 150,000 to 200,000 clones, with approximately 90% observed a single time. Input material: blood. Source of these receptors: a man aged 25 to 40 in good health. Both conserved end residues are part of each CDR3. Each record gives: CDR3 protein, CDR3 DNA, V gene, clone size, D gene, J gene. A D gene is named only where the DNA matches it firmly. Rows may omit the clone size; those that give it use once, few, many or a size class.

cdr3_aa: CATRPGSKNIQYF
cdr3_nt: TGTGCCACCAGACCAGGGAGCAAAAACATTCAGTACTTC
v_call: TRBV6-5
clone_size: once
d_call: NA
j_call: TRBJ2-4

cdr3_aa: CASSQLDSEEAFF
cdr3_nt: TGTGCCAGCTCACAATTGGACAGCGAAGAAGCTTTCTTT
v_call: TRBV18
clone_size: NA
d_call: NA
j_call: TRBJ1-1

cdr3_aa: CASSVGREPYGYTF
cdr3_nt: TGTGCCAGCAGTGTCGGTAGGGAGCCCTATGGCTACACCTTC
v_call: TRBV2
clone_size: NA
d_call: NA
j_call: TRBJ1-2

cdr3_aa: CASRQGLNEKLFF
cdr3_nt: TGTGCCAGCAGGCAGGGCCTAAATGAAAAACTGTTTTTT
v_call: TRBV6-5
clone_size: NA
d_call: NA
j_call: TRBJ1-4

cdr3_aa: CASSLRTSNTGELFF
cdr3_nt: TGTGCCAGCAGCTTAAGGACTTCGAACACCGGGGAGCTGTTTTTT
v_call: TRBV7-2
clone_size: once
d_call: NA
j_call: TRBJ2-2

cdr3_aa: CASSALAGAYNEQFF
cdr3_nt: TGTGCCAGCAGCGCTCTAGCGGGAGCCTACAATGAGCAGTTCTTC
v_call: TRBV9
clone_size: NA
d_call: TRBD2
j_call: TRBJ2-1

cdr3_aa: CASRQGVSGNTIYF
cdr3_nt: TGCGCCAGCAGACAGGGGGTCTCTGGAAACACCATATATTTT
v_call: TRBV10-2
clone_size: NA
d_call: TRBD1
j_call: TRBJ1-3

cdr3_aa: CASSLWVGVNEQFF
cdr3_nt: TGCGCCAGCAGCTTGTGGGTAGGGGTAAATGAGCAGTTCTTC
v_call: TRBV5-1
clone_size: NA
d_call: NA
j_call: TRBJ2-1

cdr3_aa: CASSDTSYYNEQFF
cdr3_nt: TGTGCCAGCAGCGATACTAGCTACTACAATGAGCAGTTCTTC
v_call: TRBV7-9
clone_size: NA
d_call: NA
j_call: TRBJ2-1

cdr3_aa: CASSYVGVRNTGELFF
cdr3_nt: TGTGCCAGCAGTTACGTAGGGGTCCGCAACACCGGGGAGCTGTTTTTT
v_call: TRBV6-2/TRBV6-3
clone_size: NA
d_call: NA
j_call: TRBJ2-2

cdr3_aa: CASSLSGWNSPLHF
cdr3_nt: TGCGCCAGCAGTCTGTCTGGATGGAATTCACCCCTCCACTTT
v_call: TRBV10-1
clone_size: NA
d_call: NA
j_call: TRBJ1-6

cdr3_aa: CASSPGARGTEAFF
cdr3_nt: TGTGCCAGCAGTCCCGGGGCCCGAGGGACTGAAGCTTTCTTT
v_call: TRBV28
clone_size: NA
d_call: NA
j_call: TRBJ1-1

cdr3_aa: CASSPAITSYEQYF
cdr3_nt: TGTGCCAGCAGCCCAGCCATCACCTCCTACGAGCAGTACTTC
v_call: TRBV9
clone_size: NA
d_call: NA
j_call: TRBJ2-7

cdr3_aa: CASSHAGDSDYEQYF
cdr3_nt: TGTGCCAGCAGCCACGCAGGCGATAGCGACTACGAGCAGTACTTC
v_call: TRBV5-4
clone_size: NA
d_call: NA
j_call: TRBJ2-7

cdr3_aa: CASSSRAGESGNTIYF
cdr3_nt: TGTGCCAGCAGTTCCCGGGCAGGGGAGTCTGGAAACACCATATATTTT
v_call: TRBV6-6
clone_size: NA
d_call: NA
j_call: TRBJ1-3

cdr3_aa: CASSSPRKANEKLFF
cdr3_nt: TGTGCCAGCAGCTCTCCCAGGAAGGCTAATGAAAAACTGTTTTTT
v_call: TRBV7-9
clone_size: NA
d_call: NA
j_call: TRBJ1-4

cdr3_aa: CASSVVREAGELFF
cdr3_nt: TGTGCCAGCAGCGTGGTACGGGAGGCCGGGGAGCTGTTTTTT
v_call: TRBV9
clone_size: few
d_call: TRBD2
j_call: TRBJ2-2

cdr3_aa: CASSGRDRGYGHTF
cdr3_nt: TGTGCCAGCAGCGGACGGGACAGGGGCTATGGCCACACCTTC
v_call: TRBV7-8
clone_size: NA
d_call: TRBD1
j_call: TRBJ1-2

cdr3_aa: CASSQGGVSYEQYF
cdr3_nt: TGCGCCAGCAGCCAAGGAGGGGTAAGCTACGAGCAGTACTTC
v_call: TRBV4-1
clone_size: NA
d_call: NA
j_call: TRBJ2-7

cdr3_aa: CASSLSETPGGAFF
cdr3_nt: TGTGCCAGCAGCTTATCGGAGACGCCGGGGGGAGCTTTCTTT
v_call: TRBV7-9
clone_size: NA
d_call: NA
j_call: TRBJ1-1

cdr3_aa: CASADLTMGHYGYTF
cdr3_nt: TGTGCCAGCGCCGACCTAACGATGGGGCACTATGGCTACACCTTC
v_call: TRBV21-1
clone_size: once
d_call: NA
j_call: TRBJ1-2

cdr3_aa: CASSAGSGFGETQYF
cdr3_nt: TGTGCCAGCAGCGCAGGGTCAGGGTTTGGAGAGACCCAGTACTTC
v_call: TRBV9
clone_size: NA
d_call: NA
j_call: TRBJ2-5

cdr3_aa: CSVDYGGETQYF
cdr3_nt: TGCAGCGTTGACTATGGGGGGGAGACCCAGTACTTC
v_call: TRBV29-1
clone_size: NA
d_call: NA
j_call: TRBJ2-5

cdr3_aa: CASSYSQGASNQPQHF
cdr3_nt: TGTGCCAGCAGTTACTCCCAGGGGGCCAGCAATCAGCCCCAGCATTTT
v_call: TRBV6-6
clone_size: few
d_call: TRBD1
j_call: TRBJ1-5

cdr3_aa: CASNRGTESHEQYF
cdr3_nt: TGTGCCAGCAACAGGGGGACAGAAAGTCACGAGCAGTACTTC
v_call: TRBV21-1
clone_size: NA
d_call: NA
j_call: TRBJ2-7

cdr3_aa: CASSPLSQTEAFF
cdr3_nt: TGTGCCAGCAGCCCCCTCAGTCAGACTGAAGCTTTCTTT
v_call: TRBV7-3
clone_size: once
d_call: NA
j_call: TRBJ1-1

cdr3_aa: CASSPGRVGNQPQHF
cdr3_nt: TGTGCCAGCAGCCCCGGCAGGGTTGGCAATCAGCCCCAGCATTTT
v_call: TRBV7-9
clone_size: NA
d_call: NA
j_call: TRBJ1-5

cdr3_aa: CAWSFIAGATYEQYF
cdr3_nt: TGTGCCTGGAGTTTTATAGCGGGAGCCACCTACGAGCAGTACTTC
v_call: TRBV30
clone_size: NA
d_call: TRBD2
j_call: TRBJ2-7

cdr3_aa: CASSLLDRGDTEAFF
cdr3_nt: TGTGCCAGCAGTTTGCTTGACAGGGGAGACACTGAAGCTTTCTTT
v_call: TRBV28
clone_size: NA
d_call: TRBD1
j_call: TRBJ1-1

cdr3_aa: CASSYSIVVGGDTIYF
cdr3_nt: TGTGCCAGCAGTTACTCGATTGTCGTGGGCGGGGACACCATATATTTT
v_call: TRBV6-5
clone_size: NA
d_call: NA
j_call: TRBJ1-3

cdr3_aa: CASSPAGRIYEQYF
cdr3_nt: TGCGCCAGCAGCCCGGCTGGACGGATATACGAGCAGTACTTC
v_call: TRBV5-1
clone_size: NA
d_call: NA
j_call: TRBJ2-7

cdr3_aa: CASSPSPRPDTQYF
cdr3_nt: TGTGCCAGCTCACCATCTCCCAGGCCGGATACGCAGTATTTT
v_call: TRBV18
clone_size: NA
d_call: NA
j_call: TRBJ2-3

cdr3_aa: CASSPDENTEAFF
cdr3_nt: TGTGCCAGCAGTCCGGACGAGAACACTGAAGCTTTCTTT
v_call: TRBV12-3/TRBV12-4
clone_size: NA
d_call: NA
j_call: TRBJ1-1

cdr3_aa: CASSEWTEAFF
cdr3_nt: TGTGCCAGCAGCGAATGGACTGAAGCTTTCTTT
v_call: TRBV6-2/TRBV6-3
clone_size: NA
d_call: NA
j_call: TRBJ1-1

cdr3_aa: CASSLLERPYNEQFF
cdr3_nt: TGCGCCAGCAGCCTGCTGGAGCGCCCCTATAATGAGCAGTTCTTC
v_call: TRBV5-1
clone_size: NA
d_call: NA
j_call: TRBJ2-1

cdr3_aa: CASSSTTGGTYGYTF
cdr3_nt: TGTGCCAGCAGTTCCACCACAGGGGGCACCTATGGCTACACCTTC
v_call: TRBV28
clone_size: NA
d_call: TRBD1
j_call: TRBJ1-2

cdr3_aa: CATSKKLGTGGDEQYF
cdr3_nt: TGTGCCACCAGCAAAAAATTAGGGACAGGGGGGGACGAGCAGTACTTC
v_call: TRBV15
clone_size: NA
d_call: TRBD1
j_call: TRBJ2-7

cdr3_aa: CASSLVEGNTEAFF
cdr3_nt: TGTGCCAGCAGCTTAGTGGAAGGAAACACTGAAGCTTTCTTT
v_call: TRBV7-9
clone_size: NA
d_call: NA
j_call: TRBJ1-1

cdr3_aa: CASSPGGGPDTQYF
cdr3_nt: TGTGCCAGCAGTCCGGGGGGTGGTCCAGATACGCAGTATTTT
v_call: TRBV9
clone_size: NA
d_call: TRBD2
j_call: TRBJ2-3

cdr3_aa: CASSVDGLTDTQYF
cdr3_nt: TGTGCCAGCAGCGTAGACGGTCTCACAGATACGCAGTATTTT
v_call: TRBV9
clone_size: once
d_call: NA
j_call: TRBJ2-3

cdr3_aa: CASSSWAPHTQYF
cdr3_nt: TGTGCCAGCAGCTCCTGGGCCCCGCATACGCAGTATTTT
v_call: TRBV5-6
clone_size: NA
d_call: NA
j_call: TRBJ2-3

cdr3_aa: CASRQGYSPLHF
cdr3_nt: TGTGCCAGCAGACAGGGTTATTCACCCCTCCACTTT
v_call: TRBV28
clone_size: NA
d_call: NA
j_call: TRBJ1-6

cdr3_aa: CASSIRGTDTQYF
cdr3_nt: TGTGCCAGTAGTATCCGGGGTACAGATACGCAGTATTTT
v_call: TRBV19
clone_size: NA
d_call: NA
j_call: TRBJ2-3

cdr3_aa: CASSPLRLAGANVLTF
cdr3_nt: TGTGCCAGCAGTCCCCTTAGGCTTGCGGGGGCCAACGTCCTGACTTTC
v_call: TRBV27
clone_size: NA
d_call: NA
j_call: TRBJ2-6

cdr3_aa: CASSQGPRDNEQFF
cdr3_nt: TGCGCCAGCAGCCAAGGACCAAGGGACAATGAGCAGTTCTTC
v_call: TRBV4-1
clone_size: NA
d_call: NA
j_call: TRBJ2-1

cdr3_aa: CASSVDGTGNQPQHF
cdr3_nt: TGTGCCAGCAGCGTAGACGGGACAGGCAATCAGCCCCAGCATTTT
v_call: TRBV9
clone_size: NA
d_call: TRBD1
j_call: TRBJ1-5

cdr3_aa: CASSLAGLAGVADTQYF
cdr3_nt: TGTGCCAGCAGCTTAGCCGGGCTAGCGGGAGTTGCAGATACGCAGTATTTT
v_call: TRBV7-9
clone_size: NA
d_call: TRBD2
j_call: TRBJ2-3

cdr3_aa: CASSPLMVANSPLHF
cdr3_nt: TGTGCCAGCAGCCCCCTTATGGTCGCCAATTCACCCCTCCACTTT
v_call: TRBV27
clone_size: NA
d_call: NA
j_call: TRBJ1-6

cdr3_aa: CASSENLAYEQYF
cdr3_nt: TGCGCCAGCAGTGAGAATCTGGCCTACGAGCAGTACTTC
v_call: TRBV10-1
clone_size: NA
d_call: NA
j_call: TRBJ2-7

cdr3_aa: CASSDGTGTSVTDTQYF
cdr3_nt: TGCGCCAGCAGCGATGGAACCGGGACTAGTGTAACAGATACGCAGTATTTT
v_call: TRBV5-1
clone_size: few
d_call: TRBD2
j_call: TRBJ2-3

cdr3_aa: CAWSLFRGLTDTQYF
cdr3_nt: TGTGCCTGGAGTCTGTTTCGGGGCCTCACAGATACGCAGTATTTT
v_call: TRBV30
clone_size: NA
d_call: NA
j_call: TRBJ2-3

cdr3_aa: CASSDRLSTEAFF
cdr3_nt: TGCGCCAGCAGTGATCGATTGAGTACTGAAGCTTTCTTT
v_call: TRBV10-2
clone_size: once
d_call: NA
j_call: TRBJ1-1

cdr3_aa: CASSQGTGGLYEQYF
cdr3_nt: TGTGCCAGCTCACAGGGGACAGGGGGCCTCTACGAGCAGTACTTC
v_call: TRBV18
clone_size: NA
d_call: TRBD1
j_call: TRBJ2-7

cdr3_aa: CASGLATGSSSYNSPLHF
cdr3_nt: TGTGCTAGTGGTTTGGCGACAGGTTCTAGCTCCTATAATTCACCCCTCCACTTT
v_call: TRBV12-5
clone_size: NA
d_call: NA
j_call: TRBJ1-6